This T cell receptor beta chain appears in the sequencing data of a study of T cells after yellow fever vaccination. As for the study in general: SMART-Seq v4 Ultra Low Input handled preparation of low-cell-number fractions. Study-level points and caveats: FACS-sorted repertoires could contain abundant clonotypes contaminating from the bulk population.

This clonotype has a handful of counts. Its specificity is unknown. Making TCR cDNA involved 5'RACE template switching, which added UMIs and a universal primer site. TCRdb redid the calling of the 5' RACE reads with MiXCR, one entry per CDR3 protein. The table has fewer than 450,000 distinct CDR3 sequences, 7% to 10% seen once. The germline V gene encodes CDR1 SGHDT and CDR2 YYEEEE. V was pared by 4 bases and J by 0 bases, with 17 bases between. The CDR3 runs 18 residues. V is TRBV5-6 and J is TRBJ2-6; D gene unclear. This TCR derives from a man between 18 and 29 years old who received the YFV17D yellow fever vaccine. The material sequenced was PBMCs, taken 45 days after the first yellow fever vaccination. CDR3 nucleotides: TGTGCCAGCAGCCCCCCTCGCTGGCATAACTCTGGGGCCAACGTCCTGACTTTC. Translation gives CASSPPRWHNSGANVLTF. Filled out from reference TRBV5-6 and TRBJ2-6, the complete variable domain reads DAGVTQSPTHLIKTRGQQVTLRCSPKSGHDTVSWYQQALGQGPQFIFQYYEEEERQRGNFPDRFSGHQFPNYSSELNVNALLLGDSALYLCASSPPRWHNSGANVLTFGAGSRLTVL.